Each of the 25 T cell receptor beta chains below was sequenced from the same sample in a study of metastatic and nonmetastatic thyroid tumors. No treatment of any kind had been given to any patient before thyroid surgery. TCRdb ran MiXCR on the PCR reads. Of about 7,800 clones listed, around 27% are singletons. Specimen: adjacent normal tissue. These receptor sequences come from a female donor with papillary thyroid cancer or a benign thyroid nodule (not recorded which). Some clones in this sample may be carry-over from other donors' samples.

This clone was seen many times. The CDR3 bases are TGTGCCAGCTCACCCCGGACAGGGGCGGATTCACCCCTCCACTTT. It yields the protein CASSPRTGADSPLHF. V gene TRBV18 combines with J gene TRBJ1-6, with 9 bases identical to TRBD1. This CDR3 is 15 amino acids long. Trimming took 3 bases from V and 8 from J; bases not matched to a gene: 5. CDR1 and CDR2 from the germline V gene are KGHSH and LQKENI.

The chain employs TRBV29-1 and TRBJ1-2; possibly TRBD1 for D (5 bases). CDR1 and CDR2 (germline): SQVTM, ANQGSEA. V was clipped by 0 bases and J by 4 bases, with 9 bases between them. The CDR3 loop spans 13 amino acids. The CDR3 loop reads CSVEEAGGYGYTF. CDR3 nucleotides: TGCAGCGTTGAAGAGGCGGGGGGCTATGGCTACACCTTC.

This clone ranks as medium-sized (0.01 to 0.1%). The gene calls are TRBV5-1 and TRBJ2-7; the D gene could be TRBD1 or TRBD2 (5 bases each). Deletions cut 2 bases from V and 2 bases from J, with 11 bases between. The V gene's germline CDR1 is SGHRS and CDR2 YFSETQ. CDR3 length: 14 amino acids. CDR3 residues: CASSLRDGTYEQYV. CDR3 nucleotide sequence: TGCGCCAGCAGCTTAAGGGACGGGACCTACGAGCAGTACGTC.

This chain joins TRBV19 and TRBJ2-1; 9 positions match TRBD2. Per germline, CDR1 LNHDA and CDR2 SQIVND (reference sequence). This CDR3 contains 16 residues. V lost 5 bases and J lost 2; bases outside the gene matches: 7. This CDR3 is CASSFLAGVTYNEQFF. The CDR3 nucleotides are TGTGCCAGTAGTTTCTTAGCGGGAGTTACCTACAATGAGCAGTTCTTC.

CDR3 residues: CASSYSLLAEDSSYEQYF. The DNA for the CDR3 is TGTGCCAGCAGTTACAGTCTACTAGCGGAGGACAGCTCCTACGAGCAGTACTTC. The rearrangement links TRBV6-2 or TRBV6-3 to TRBJ2-7; 8 bases match TRBD2. Germline V gene sequence: CDR1 MNHEY, CDR2 SVGEGT. Losses at the gene ends were 2 bases for V and 0 bases for J; bases not matched to a gene: 12. This CDR3 comprises 18 residues.

On this clone itself: Its ends do not fully match the called genes, so a read error is possible. The chain uses TRBV7-9 and TRBJ2-1; 9 bases are a match to TRBD1. Germline V lookup: CDR1 SEHNR, CDR2 FQNEAQ (reference sequence). The CDR3 extends over 14 amino acids. CDR3 nucleotides: TGTGCCAGCTGCTGGACAGGGGTCTACAATGAGCAGGTCTTC. Its translation: CASCWTGVYNEQVF.

On this clone itself: The germline gene is not matched at one end of the junction; a read error may be the cause. The chain has TRBV20-1 and TRBJ2-5; D possibly corresponds to TRBD1 (6 bases). CDR1 DFQATT and CDR2 SNEGSKA come from the germline V gene (reference sequence). CDR3 length equals 11 residues. CDR3 sequence (DNA): TGCATCGGGGACACGGAAGATACCCAGTACTTC. Translating gives CIGDTEDTQYF.

This clone has at least ten counts. This rearrangement joins TRBV5-5 to TRBJ2-5; the D gene could be TRBD1 or TRBD2 (5 bases each). The CDR3 loop spans 18 amino acids. Germline V gene sequence: CDR1 SGHKS, CDR2 YYEKEE (reference sequence). Between the trimmed V and J ends, which lost 0 bases and 0 bases, there was a span of 18 bases. In nucleotides, the CDR3 is TGTGCCAGCAGCTTGGAAGGGACCCGATCCCAGTACCAAGAGACCCAGTACTTC. Translating it yields CASSLEGTRSQYQETQYF.

The chain has TRBV20-1 and TRBJ2-5; D unclear. This CDR3 has 11 residues. The germline V gene has CDR1 DFQATT and CDR2 SNEGSKA (reference sequence). The DNA of the CDR3 is TGCAGCGGGTACACGGAGGAGACCCAGTACTTC. It translates to CSGYTEETQYF.

The V and J genes are TRBV6-1 and TRBJ1-5; D is undetermined. CDR3 length equals 15 residues. V lost 7 bases and J lost 2, with 15 bases in between. CDR1 is MNHNS and CDR2 is SASEGT in the germline V gene. CDR3 protein: CASTRVGGGNQPQHF. The CDR3 coding sequence is TGTGCCAGCACCCGGGTGGGCGGGGGCAATCAGCCCCAGCATTTT.

The CDR3 DNA follows: TGTGCCAGCAGCCAAGGGTCGGGACCTCGGAATGAGCAGTTCTTC. As protein: CASSQGSGPRNEQFF. The V gene is TRBV3-1, the J gene TRBJ2-1; D is perhaps TRBD1 or TRBD2 (5 bases each). Germline values: CDR1 LGHDT, CDR2 YNNKEL (reference sequence). Trimming left V 1 base short and J 7 bases short, with 14 bases between. The CDR3 extends over 15 amino acids.

In its sample, this clone is medium-sized. The J gene is TRBJ2-7, the V gene TRBV10-3, with TRBD2 identical over 7 bases. J was trimmed by 2 bases and V by 2 bases; bases with no gene match: 0. This CDR3 region has 13 residues. From germline, CDR1 is ENHRY and CDR2 SYGVKD. CDR3 protein: CAISEGTTYEQYF. The CDR3 nucleotides are TGTGCCATCAGTGAGGGGACTACCTACGAGCAGTACTTC.

The table lists this clone with many counts. This chain links TRBV9 with TRBJ2-1, with 14 nucleotides matching TRBD2. Germline V gives CDR1 SGDLS, CDR2 YYNGEE. This CDR3 is 19 amino acids long. The trim removed 0 bases at V and 0 bases at J, leaving 5 bases unmatched. The CDR3 reads CASSVEGTSGSLSYNEQFF. CDR3 sequence (DNA): TGTGCCAGCAGCGTAGAAGGGACTAGCGGGAGTCTCTCCTACAATGAGCAGTTCTTC. Complete variable domain (other parts from reference TRBV9 and TRBJ2-1): DSGVTQTPKHLITATGQRVTLRCSPRSGDLSVYWYQQSLDQGLQFLIQYYNGEERAKGNILERFSAQQFPDLHSELNLSSLELGDSALYFCASSVEGTSGSLSYNEQFFGPGTRLTVL.

A note on this clone: At one end the junction does not follow the germline gene, possibly because of a read error. The rearrangement links TRBV5-8 to TRBJ2-6; TRBD1 matches 7 bases. CDR3 length equals 16 residues. Germline V gives CDR1 SGHTS, CDR2 YDEGEE. CDR3 nucleotides: TGTGCCAGCAGCTCCCAGGGGGTATCTGGGGCCGACGTCCTGACTTTC. As protein: CASSSQGVSGADVLTF.

This chain connects TRBV19 to TRBJ1-3; D may be TRBD1 (6 bases). V dropped 2 bases and J dropped 1 base, with 12 bases sitting between them. The CDR3 loop spans 16 amino acids. Germline CDR1 is LNHDA and CDR2 is SQIVND (reference sequence). CDR3 nucleotides: TGTGCCAGTAGTATACGCGGACAGCTTTCTGGAAACACCATATATTTT. It specifies CASSIRGQLSGNTIYF. Full variable domain (rest looked up from reference TRBV19 and TRBJ1-3): DGGITQSPKYLFRKEGQNVTLSCEQNLNHDAMYWYRQDPGQGLRLIYYSQIVNDFQKGDIAEGYSVSREKKESFPLTVTSAQKNPTAFYLCASSIRGQLSGNTIYFGEGSWLTVV.

This clone was observed at least ten times. The chain combines TRBV9 with TRBJ1-5; the match to TRBD1 covers 9 bases. V gave up 4 bases and J gave up 6 bases; unmatched junction bases: 14. The CDR3 has 17 residues. Germline CDR1 is SGDLS and CDR2 is YYNGEE. CDR3 nucleotide sequence: TGTGCCAGCAGCCCCTCCTCCGGGACAGGGAAAGGTCAGCCCCAGCATTTT. Translating it yields CASSPSSGTGKGQPQHF.

This clone is labeled as medium-sized. The gene calls are TRBV2 and TRBJ2-5; D may match TRBD1 or TRBD2 (5 bases each). The CDR3 contains 15 residues. Trimming took off 2 bases at V and 5 bases at J, with 15 bases between the two ends. Germline values: CDR1 SNHLY, CDR2 FYNNEI. CDR3 loop: CASSERERGGETQYF. DNA of the CDR3: TGTGCCAGCAGTGAAAGAGAGAGGGGCGGGGAGACCCAGTACTTC.

This clone was seen ten or more times. A much larger clone sits a single nucleotide away, making a read error possible. The V gene is TRBV5-6, the J gene TRBJ2-7; D might be TRBD1 (6 bases). Deletions cut 5 bases from V and 7 bases from J, with 22 bases between. The CDR3 is made up of 15 amino acids. Per germline, CDR1 SGHDT and CDR2 YYEEEE. The CDR3 bases are TGTGCCAGCAGTCGACGGACAGAAGGGGCTACAGAGCAGTACGTC. The encoded protein is CASSRRTEGATEQYV.

In this sample, this clone is large. The genes are TRBV19 and TRBJ1-3; 8 positions agree with TRBD1. Germline V lookup: CDR1 LNHDA, CDR2 SQIVND (reference sequence). The length of the CDR3 is 15 residues. V dropped 6 bases and J dropped 6; count of bases not matched to a gene: 10. CDR3 in amino acids: CASRDGQGRQNTIYF. Here the CDR3 DNA reads TGTGCCAGTAGGGACGGACAGGGACGGCAAAACACCATATATTTT.

Note on this clone: Germline is not matched at one junction end, which may reflect a read error. This chain joins TRBV19 and TRBJ1-4; the D gene is possibly TRBD1 (5 bases). CDR3 length: 15 amino acids. Germline V gene sequence: CDR1 LNHDA, CDR2 SQIVND (reference sequence). CDR3 residues: CASRGRPATHEKLLF. The CDR3 DNA reads as TGTGCCAGTAGGGGGCGGCCTGCAACTCATGAAAAACTGCTTTTT.

This clone was seen a few times. V usage is TRBV6-1 and J usage is TRBJ2-7; a weak D match, TRBD1 (5 bases). The CDR3 is made up of 14 amino acids. Germline V gives CDR1 MNHNS, CDR2 SASEGT. Deletions cut 0 bases from V and 6 bases from J, with 12 bases between. The CDR3 nucleotides are TGTGCCAGCAGTGAAGCATATCGGACACGCGAGCAGTACTTC. The encoded protein is CASSEAYRTREQYF.

This clone was recorded a few times. In DNA, the CDR3 is TGTGCCAGCATCGCTACCGGGACCTCTGGAAACACCATATATTTT. Amino acid sequence: CASIATGTSGNTIYF. This rearrangement joins TRBV6-1 to TRBJ1-3; D is perhaps TRBD1 (5 bases). V gave up 7 bases and J gave up 0 bases, with 13 bases separating them. The germline gives CDR1 MNHNS, CDR2 SASEGT. This CDR3 region has 15 residues.

On this clone: One end of the junction fails to match germline, which may point to a read error. The chain combines TRBV5-6 with TRBJ1-2; D not resolved. Germline loops: CDR1 SGHDT, CDR2 YYEEEE. The CDR3 loop spans 14 amino acids. Written as DNA, the CDR3 is TGTGCCAGCATCTTGTGGGTGGTCACCTATGGCTACACCTTC. Translated: CASILWVVTYGYTF.

This rearrangement joins TRBV4-2 to TRBJ1-2; D gene unclear. This CDR3 is built from 15 residues. Germline lookup yields CDR1 LGHNA and CDR2 YNFKEQ. V was trimmed by 3 bases and J by 1 base, leaving 12 bases between them. The CDR3 coding sequence is TGTGCCAGCAGCCAGAGACGGGGTAGTAACTATGGCTACACCTTC. The encoded protein is CASSQRRGSNYGYTF.

With respect to this clone: Its ends do not fully match the called genes, so a read error is possible. The chain carries TRBV7-7 and TRBJ1-3; TRBD1 matches at 7 bases. CDR1 is SSHAT, CDR2 FNYEAQ, per germline (reference sequence). The length of the CDR3 is 15 residues. The CDR3 protein is CASSLGQGAGNTIYF. CDR3 nucleotides: TGTGCTAGCAGCTTAGGGCAGGGGGCTGGAAACACCATATATTTT.